Each of the 17 T cell receptor beta chains below was sequenced from the same sample in a study of CD4 and CD8 cells across lung adenocarcinoma regions. TCRdb ran MiXCR on the PCR reads and lists one entry per CDR3 protein. The sample records some 9,600 distinct CDR3 sequences, around 51% being singletons. The source material was CD4+ T cells from the margin of a lung tumor. These receptor sequences come from a male donor with lung adenocarcinoma. The CD4 and CD8 labels of this study may be unreliable.

This clonotype came up a few times. V usage is TRBV27 and J usage is TRBJ1-2; D may be TRBD1 (5 bases). The CDR3 loop spans 13 amino acids. Germline V lookup: CDR1 MNHEY, CDR2 SMNVEV (reference sequence). The V and J ends lost 5 bases and 8 bases respectively, with 15 bases between them. Here the CDR3 reads CASSQQGAGGYTF. The CDR3 DNA reads as TGTGCCAGCAGTCAGCAGGGAGCAGGGGGCTACACCTTC.

The sample holds a few counts of this clonotype. J is TRBJ2-4 and V is TRBV6-5, with D perhaps matching TRBD1 (6 bases). The better agreement between TRBJ2-7 and the DNA end casts doubt on the J call. Germline loops: CDR1 MNHEY, CDR2 SVGAGI. The CDR3 contains 13 residues. CDR3 region: CASSSTGPYEQYF. The CDR3 region has the DNA TGTGCCAGCAGTTCGACAGGACCCTACGAGCAGTACTTC.

The V and J genes are TRBV7-9 and TRBJ1-2; TRBD1 agrees at 7 bases. There are 13 residues in the CDR3. Germline V gene data show CDR1 as SEHNR and CDR2 as FQNEAQ (reference sequence). V lost 11 bases and J lost 2; bases outside the gene matches: 8. CDR3 amino acids: CAGRGPGNYGYTF. CDR3 in DNA: TGTGCCGGGAGGGGGCCGGGAAACTATGGCTACACCTTC.

The rearrangement joins TRBV27 to TRBJ2-7; D is perhaps TRBD2 (5 bases). V was trimmed by 7 bases and J by 3 bases, leaving 13 bases between them. This CDR3 is built from 13 residues. Germline V gene data show CDR1 as MNHEY and CDR2 as SMNVEV (reference sequence). The CDR3 DNA reads as TGTGCCAGCAAAGCGTGGGGAGACTACGAGCAGTACTTC. The encoded protein is CASKAWGDYEQYF.

The chain recombines TRBV6-1 with TRBJ1-6; D uncertain. Deletions cut 6 bases from V and 8 bases from J, with 14 bases between. Germline V gene data show CDR1 as MNHNS and CDR2 as SASEGT. The CDR3 has 14 residues. The CDR3 sequence: CASRLDSGDSPLHF. CDR3 DNA: TGTGCCAGCAGGCTCGATAGCGGGGATTCACCCCTCCACTTT.

This clonotype showed up just a few times. This chain joins TRBV6-5 and TRBJ2-1; D unclear. The length of the CDR3 is 13 residues. Deletions cut 0 bases from V and 8 bases from J, with 8 bases between. Germline CDR1 is MNHEY and CDR2 is SVGAGI. As DNA, the CDR3 is TGTGCCAGCAGTTACTCAATGGGCTATGAGCAGTTCTTC. Translated, it gives CASSYSMGYEQFF.

This clonotype was counted a few times. The chain joins TRBV4-2 to TRBJ2-3, with 7 bases fitting TRBD2. V shed 0 bases, J shed 4 bases, and the junction held 7 bases outside the gene matches. The CDR3 runs to 16 residues. Germline assignment: CDR1 LGHNA and CDR2 YNFKEQ. CDR3 loop: CASSQEWTSSADTQYF. The DNA of the CDR3 is TGTGCCAGCAGCCAAGAATGGACTAGTAGCGCAGATACGCAGTATTTT.

This rearrangement joins TRBV6-5 to TRBJ2-1, with unresolved D. The J call could be wrong; TRBJ2-7 is a better fit for the DNA end. CDR3 size: 14 residues. Germline values: CDR1 MNHEY, CDR2 SVGAGI. This CDR3 is CASSYVHGPYEQYF. The CDR3 region has the DNA TGTGCCAGCAGCTACGTACACGGGCCCTACGAGCAGTACTTC.

Judged by abundance, this clonotype is medium-sized. V usage is TRBV6-1 and J usage is TRBJ1-2, with 8 bases that match TRBD1. The CDR3 loop spans 13 amino acids. After removal of 7 bases from V and 3 bases from J, the junction contained 4 bases not matched to a gene. Germline CDR1 is MNHNS and CDR2 is SASEGT. The CDR3 protein is CASNLGQDYGYTF. CDR3 nucleotide sequence: TGTGCCAGCAACCTGGGACAGGACTATGGCTACACCTTC.

The chain couples TRBV10-3 to TRBJ2-3; 7 bases fit TRBD2. The junction had 8 bases not matched to a gene; V was cut back by 8 bases and J by 0 bases. The CDR3 contains 15 residues. Germline V gene sequence: CDR1 ENHRY, CDR2 SYGVKD. CDR3 in amino acids: CAIRKAGVSTDTQYF. The CDR3 region has the DNA TGTGCCATCCGAAAGGCGGGGGTGAGCACAGATACGCAGTATTTT.

V usage is TRBV6-1 and J usage is TRBJ2-5; no clear D. There are 13 residues in the CDR3. Trimming left V 7 bases short and J 5 bases short, with 14 bases between. Germline loops: CDR1 MNHNS, CDR2 SASEGT. The CDR3 DNA reads TGTGCCAGCACCCCCCGGTTCGGGGAGACCCAGTACTTC. Translation gives CASTPRFGETQYF.

This clonotype showed up just once. This chain connects TRBV6-5 to TRBJ2-1, with D unresolved. Germline CDR1 is MNHEY and CDR2 is SVGAGI. The CDR3 sequence is 11 residues long. V gave up 2 bases and J gave up 5 bases, with 1 base separating them. Here the CDR3 reads CASSYHNEQFF. The CDR3, as DNA: TGTGCCAGCAGTTACCACAATGAGCAGTTCTTC.

In its sample, this clonotype was seen a few times. The chain carries TRBV6-1 and TRBJ2-3; D might be TRBD1 (7 bases). The CDR3 spans 16 residues. V was cut by 7 bases and J by 1 base, with 18 bases left in between. Germline V gives CDR1 MNHNS, CDR2 SASEGT. CDR3 sequence: CASTRRGLDGTDTQYF. For the CDR3, the DNA is TGTGCCAGCACGCGGAGGGGGCTCGATGGCACAGATACGCAGTATTTT.

In this sample, this clonotype is large. The CDR3 spells CASTPVGNAYEQYF. The CDR3 nucleotides are TGCGCCAGCACCCCGGTAGGAAACGCCTACGAGCAGTACTTC. The chain uses TRBV10-2 and TRBJ2-7, with D unclear. Trimming took 7 bases from V and 2 from J, leaving 15 bases between them. The CDR3 loop spans 14 amino acids. Germline loops: CDR1 WSHSY, CDR2 SAAADI.

V usage is TRBV10-1 and J usage is TRBJ2-1; a weak D match, TRBD2 (7 bases). Trimming left V 6 bases short and J 9 bases short, with 21 bases between. Per germline, CDR1 WNHNN and CDR2 SYGVQD (reference sequence). The CDR3 is 15 amino acids. CDR3 in amino acids: CASRVGGGRGGEQFF. The CDR3 region has the DNA TGCGCCAGCAGGGTGGGGGGGGGGAGGGGGGGTGAGCAGTTCTTC.

The J gene is TRBJ2-1, the V gene TRBV6-1; 10 bases map to TRBD1. The CDR3 runs 14 residues. Germline CDR1 MNHNS, CDR2 SASEGT. V lost 6 bases and J lost 6; bases outside the gene matches: 5. The CDR3 loop reads CASRGQGGPNEQFF. In nucleotides, the CDR3 is TGTGCCAGCAGAGGACAGGGGGGCCCCAATGAGCAGTTCTTC.

The CDR3 nucleotides read TGTGCCAGCAGCTATTTTGGCCCCGCTAGCGCACGGGATACGCAGTATTTT. This translates into CASSYFGPASARDTQYF. This chain connects TRBV7-8 to TRBJ2-3, with a possible D match to TRBD2 (6 bases). Germline-derived CDR1 and CDR2 are SGHVS and FQNEAQ. CDR3 length equals 17 residues. The V end lost 4 bases, the J end lost 6 bases, and 23 bases lay between the germline ends.